The TCR beta chain described here comes from a study of molecular identifiers for immune sequencing clone quantification. Overall study findings and caveats: Clones that had above 20 RNA copies took up over 97% of effector molecules but under 1% in naive cells.

A note on this clonotype: As yet, its antigen is unknown.

There are 16 residues in the CDR3. Per germline, CDR1 SEHNR and CDR2 FQNEAQ (reference sequence). V shed 8 bases and J 3 bases; nucleotides not matched to a gene: 13. Previously published methods and listed TCR primers were used for the bulk TCR libraries. TCRdb redid the calling of the PCR reads with MiXCR, one entry per CDR3 protein. This table holds more than 550,000 distinct CDR3 sequences, roughly 25% found once. Input material: naive CD8+ T cells from blood, with Jurkat cell RNA spiked in. Subset noted: FACS-sorted CD8+CD4-CCR7+CD45RA+ naive T cells. The rearrangement uses TRBV7-9 and TRBJ2-1; 7 nucleotides align to TRBD1. The TCR was taken from a human donor in good health. Some libraries in this study had Jurkat cell RNA spiked in. The CDR3 DNA reads as TGTGCCAGCGACTCTAACAGGGGACCCCTCTACAATGAGCAGTTCTTC. This codes for CASDSNRGPLYNEQFF.